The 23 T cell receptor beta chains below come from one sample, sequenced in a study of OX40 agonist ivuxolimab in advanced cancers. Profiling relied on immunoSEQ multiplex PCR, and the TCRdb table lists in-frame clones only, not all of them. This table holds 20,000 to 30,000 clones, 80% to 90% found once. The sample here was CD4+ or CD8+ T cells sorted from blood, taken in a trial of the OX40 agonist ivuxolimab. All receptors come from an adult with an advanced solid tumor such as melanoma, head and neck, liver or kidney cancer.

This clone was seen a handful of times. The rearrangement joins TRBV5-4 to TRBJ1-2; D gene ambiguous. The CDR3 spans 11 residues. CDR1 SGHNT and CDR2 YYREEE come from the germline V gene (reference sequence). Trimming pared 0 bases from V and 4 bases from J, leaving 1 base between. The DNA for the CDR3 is TGTGCCAGCAGCTTGGGCTATGGCTACACCTTC. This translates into CASSLGYGYTF.

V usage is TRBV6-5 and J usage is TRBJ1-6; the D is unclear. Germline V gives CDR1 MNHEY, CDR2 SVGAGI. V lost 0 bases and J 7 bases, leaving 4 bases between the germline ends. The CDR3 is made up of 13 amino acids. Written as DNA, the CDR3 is TGTGCCAGCAGTTACTCTAGGAATTCACCCCTCCACTTT. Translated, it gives CASSYSRNSPLHF.

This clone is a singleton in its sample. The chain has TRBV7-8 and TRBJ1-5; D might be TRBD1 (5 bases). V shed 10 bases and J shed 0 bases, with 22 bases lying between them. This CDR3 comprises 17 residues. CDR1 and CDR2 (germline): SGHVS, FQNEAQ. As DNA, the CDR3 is TGTGCCACCACGGCAAGGAGGGACCTCTATAGCAATCAGCCCCAGCATTTT. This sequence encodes CATTARRDLYSNQPQHF.

Here the CDR3 DNA reads TGCGCCAGCGGGGACTTATCTAGCACAGATACGCAGTATTTT. Its protein is CASGDLSSTDTQYF. The rearrangement uses TRBV5-1 and TRBJ2-3; D possibly corresponds to TRBD2 (6 bases). V gave up 7 bases and J gave up 0 bases, with 12 bases separating them. The CDR3 extends over 14 amino acids. The germline CDR1 and CDR2 sequences are SGHRS and YFSETQ.

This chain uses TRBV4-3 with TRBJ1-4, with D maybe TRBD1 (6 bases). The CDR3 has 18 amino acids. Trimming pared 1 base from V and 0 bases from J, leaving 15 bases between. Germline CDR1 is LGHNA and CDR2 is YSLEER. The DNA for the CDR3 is TGCGCCAGCAGCCAAGGGCCGAGGGGGGGATCAACTAATGAAAAACTGTTTTTT. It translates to CASSQGPRGGSTNEKLFF.

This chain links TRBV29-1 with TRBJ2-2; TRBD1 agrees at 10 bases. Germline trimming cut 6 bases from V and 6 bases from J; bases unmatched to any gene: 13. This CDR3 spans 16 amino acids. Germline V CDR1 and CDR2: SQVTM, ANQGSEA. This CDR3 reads CSVVALDRGRSGELFF. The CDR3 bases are TGCAGCGTCGTGGCCTTGGACAGGGGGAGGTCCGGGGAGCTGTTTTTT.

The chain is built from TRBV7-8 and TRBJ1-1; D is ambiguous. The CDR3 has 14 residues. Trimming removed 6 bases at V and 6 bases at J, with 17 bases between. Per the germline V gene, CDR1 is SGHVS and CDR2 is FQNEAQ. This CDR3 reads CASSSSGRAAEAFF. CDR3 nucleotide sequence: TGTGCCAGCAGTTCGTCTGGTAGGGCCGCTGAAGCTTTCTTT.

CDR3 coding DNA: TGTGCCATCAGTGAGTCTGGAGGGGTCGGAGACGAGCAGTACTTC. This translates into CAISESGGVGDEQYF. The chain is built from TRBV10-3 and TRBJ2-7; D might be TRBD2 (6 bases). Germline V gene lookup returns CDR1 ENHRY and CDR2 SYGVKD. CDR3 length: 15 amino acids. V was clipped by 0 bases and J by 5 bases, with 14 bases between them.

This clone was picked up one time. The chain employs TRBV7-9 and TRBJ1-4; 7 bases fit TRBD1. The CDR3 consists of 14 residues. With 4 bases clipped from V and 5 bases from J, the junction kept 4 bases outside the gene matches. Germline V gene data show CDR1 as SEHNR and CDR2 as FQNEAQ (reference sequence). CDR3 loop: CASSSTGSNEKLFF. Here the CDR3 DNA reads TGTGCCAGCAGCTCGACAGGGTCAAATGAAAAACTGTTTTTT.

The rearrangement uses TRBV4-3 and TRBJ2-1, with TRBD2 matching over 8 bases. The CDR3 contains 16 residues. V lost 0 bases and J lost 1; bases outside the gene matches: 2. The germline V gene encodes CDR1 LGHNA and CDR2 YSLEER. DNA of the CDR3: TGCGCCAGCAGCCAAGACGGGGGGGGATCCTACAATGAGCAGTTCTTC. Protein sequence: CASSQDGGGSYNEQFF.

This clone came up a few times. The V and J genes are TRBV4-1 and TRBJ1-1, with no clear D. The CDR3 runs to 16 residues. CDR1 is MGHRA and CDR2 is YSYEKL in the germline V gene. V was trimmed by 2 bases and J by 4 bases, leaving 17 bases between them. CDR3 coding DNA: TGCGCCAGCAGCCAACAGTGGGGTCTGAGAAGCACTGAAGCTTTCTTT. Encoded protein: CASSQQWGLRSTEAFF.

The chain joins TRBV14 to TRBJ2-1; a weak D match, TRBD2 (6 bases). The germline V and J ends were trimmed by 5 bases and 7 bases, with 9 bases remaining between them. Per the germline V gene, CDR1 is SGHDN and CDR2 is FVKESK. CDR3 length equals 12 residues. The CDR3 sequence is CASSSTRNEQFF. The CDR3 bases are TGTGCCAGCAGCTCGACTAGGAATGAGCAGTTCTTC.

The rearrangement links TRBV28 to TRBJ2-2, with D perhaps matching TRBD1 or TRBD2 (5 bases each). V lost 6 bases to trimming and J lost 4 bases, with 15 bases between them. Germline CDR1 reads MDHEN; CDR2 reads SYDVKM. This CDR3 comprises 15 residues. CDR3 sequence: CASSPGKGRTGELFF. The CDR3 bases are TGTGCCAGCAGCCCCGGGAAGGGGCGCACCGGGGAGCTGTTTTTT.

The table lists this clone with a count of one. Written as DNA, the CDR3 is TGTGCCTCCGGGAGGGATCACTATAGGGAGCAGTACTTC. It yields the protein CASGRDHYREQYF. This chain links TRBV27 with TRBJ2-7; 8 nucleotides line up with TRBD2. The V and J ends lost 11 bases and 7 bases, in that order; junction bases with no gene match: 13. The CDR3 has 13 residues. Germline V lookup: CDR1 MNHEY, CDR2 SMNVEV (reference sequence).

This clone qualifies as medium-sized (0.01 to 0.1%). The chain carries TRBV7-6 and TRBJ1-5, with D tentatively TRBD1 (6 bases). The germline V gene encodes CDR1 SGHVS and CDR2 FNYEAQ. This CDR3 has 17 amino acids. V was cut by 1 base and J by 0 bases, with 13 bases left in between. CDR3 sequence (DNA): TGTGCCAGCAGCTTAGGGAACAGGGTCACTAGCAATCAGCCCCAGCATTTT. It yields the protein CASSLGNRVTSNQPQHF.

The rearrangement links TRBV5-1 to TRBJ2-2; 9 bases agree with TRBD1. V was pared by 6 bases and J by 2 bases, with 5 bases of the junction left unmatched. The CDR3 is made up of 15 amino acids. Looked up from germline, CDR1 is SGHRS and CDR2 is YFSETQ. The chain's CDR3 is CASTWTGVNTGELFF. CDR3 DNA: TGCGCCAGCACCTGGACAGGGGTCAACACCGGGGAGCTGTTTTTT.

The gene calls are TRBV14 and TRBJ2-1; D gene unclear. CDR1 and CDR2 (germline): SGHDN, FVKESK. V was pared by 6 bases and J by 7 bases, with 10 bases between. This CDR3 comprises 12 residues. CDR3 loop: CASSLLGNEQFF. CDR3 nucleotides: TGTGCCAGCAGTCTCCTCGGAAATGAGCAGTTCTTC.

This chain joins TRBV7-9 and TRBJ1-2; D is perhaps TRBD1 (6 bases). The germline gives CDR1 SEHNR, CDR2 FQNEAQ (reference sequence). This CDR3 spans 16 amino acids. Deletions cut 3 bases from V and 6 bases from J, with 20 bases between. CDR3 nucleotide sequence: TGTGCCAGCAGCTTCGAGGGGGGCCGCCGAACGAATGGCTACACCTTC. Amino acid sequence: CASSFEGGRRTNGYTF.

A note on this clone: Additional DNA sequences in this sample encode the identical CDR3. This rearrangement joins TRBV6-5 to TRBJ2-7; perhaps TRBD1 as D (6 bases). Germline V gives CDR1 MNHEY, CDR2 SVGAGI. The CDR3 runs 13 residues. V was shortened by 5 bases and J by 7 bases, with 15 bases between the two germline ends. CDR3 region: CASSHGTPLEQYF. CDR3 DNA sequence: TGTGCCAGCAGTCACGGGACACCCCTAGAGCAGTACTTC.

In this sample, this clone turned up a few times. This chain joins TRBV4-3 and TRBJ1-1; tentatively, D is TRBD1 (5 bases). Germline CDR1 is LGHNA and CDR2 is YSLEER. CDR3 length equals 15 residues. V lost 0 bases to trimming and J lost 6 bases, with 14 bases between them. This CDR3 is CASSQDSGGVSEAFF. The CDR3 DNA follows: TGCGCCAGCAGCCAAGATTCAGGAGGGGTGTCTGAAGCTTTCTTT.

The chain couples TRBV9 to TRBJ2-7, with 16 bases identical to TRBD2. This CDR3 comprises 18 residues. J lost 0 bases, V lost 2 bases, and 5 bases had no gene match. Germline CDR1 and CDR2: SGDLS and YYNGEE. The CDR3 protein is CASSVGTSGRDRSYEQYF. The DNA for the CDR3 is TGTGCCAGCAGCGTCGGGACTAGCGGGAGGGATCGCTCCTACGAGCAGTACTTC.

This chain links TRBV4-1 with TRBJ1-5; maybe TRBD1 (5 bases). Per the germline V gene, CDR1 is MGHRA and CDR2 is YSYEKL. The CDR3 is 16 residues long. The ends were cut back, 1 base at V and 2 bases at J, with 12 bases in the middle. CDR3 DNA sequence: TGCGCCAGCAGCCAAGCTTCGGGGACTCGCAATCAGCCCCAGCATTTT. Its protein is CASSQASGTRNQPQHF.

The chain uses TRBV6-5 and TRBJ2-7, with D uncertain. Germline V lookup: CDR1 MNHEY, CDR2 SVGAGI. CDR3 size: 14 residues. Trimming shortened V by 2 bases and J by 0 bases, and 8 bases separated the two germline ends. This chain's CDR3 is CASSYVRASYEQYF. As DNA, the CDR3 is TGTGCCAGCAGTTACGTTAGAGCCTCCTACGAGCAGTACTTC.